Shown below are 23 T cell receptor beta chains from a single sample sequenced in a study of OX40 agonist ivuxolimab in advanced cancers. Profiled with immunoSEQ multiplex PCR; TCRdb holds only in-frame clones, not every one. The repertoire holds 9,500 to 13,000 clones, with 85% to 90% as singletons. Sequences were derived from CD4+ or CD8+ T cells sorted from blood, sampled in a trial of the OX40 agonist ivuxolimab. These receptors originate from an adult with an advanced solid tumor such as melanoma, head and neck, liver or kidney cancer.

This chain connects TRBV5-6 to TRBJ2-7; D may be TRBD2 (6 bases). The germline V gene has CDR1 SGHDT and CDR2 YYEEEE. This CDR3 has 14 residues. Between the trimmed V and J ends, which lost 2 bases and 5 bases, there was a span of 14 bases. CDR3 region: CASSFGRGSHEQYF. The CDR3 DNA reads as TGTGCCAGCAGCTTTGGCCGGGGGTCCCACGAGCAGTACTTC.

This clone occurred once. The CDR3 sequence: CASSQQGAQPQHF. In DNA, the CDR3 is TGTGCCAGCAGCCAACAGGGGGCCCAGCCCCAGCATTTT. V is TRBV5-6 and J is TRBJ1-5, with 9 nucleotides matching TRBD1. The junction had 3 bases not matched to a gene; V was cut back by 4 bases and J by 7 bases. The germline CDR1 and CDR2 sequences are SGHDT and YYEEEE. This CDR3 is 13 amino acids long.

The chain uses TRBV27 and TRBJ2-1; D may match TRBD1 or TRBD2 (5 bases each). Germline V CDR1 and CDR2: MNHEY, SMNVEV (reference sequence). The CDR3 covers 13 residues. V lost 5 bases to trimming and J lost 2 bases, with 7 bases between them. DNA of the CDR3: TGTGCCAGCAGTCCGGGGCCCTACAATGAGCAGTTCTTC. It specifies CASSPGPYNEQFF.

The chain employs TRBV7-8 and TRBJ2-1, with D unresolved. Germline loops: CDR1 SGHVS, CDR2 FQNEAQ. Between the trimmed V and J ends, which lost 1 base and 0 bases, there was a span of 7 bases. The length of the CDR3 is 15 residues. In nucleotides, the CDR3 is TGTGCCAGCAGCTTAGAACGTAGCTCCTACAATGAGCAGTTCTTC. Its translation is CASSLERSSYNEQFF.

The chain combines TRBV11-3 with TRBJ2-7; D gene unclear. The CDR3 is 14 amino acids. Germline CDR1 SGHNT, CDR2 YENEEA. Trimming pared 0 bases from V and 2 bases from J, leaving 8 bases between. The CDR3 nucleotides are TGTGCCAGCAGCTTAGACGAGACACCCTACGAGCAGTACTTC. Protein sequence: CASSLDETPYEQYF.

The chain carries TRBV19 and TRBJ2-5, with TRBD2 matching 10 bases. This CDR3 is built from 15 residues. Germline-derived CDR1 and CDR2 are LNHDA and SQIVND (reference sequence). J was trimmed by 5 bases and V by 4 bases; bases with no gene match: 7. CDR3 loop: CASSNSGGAYETQYF. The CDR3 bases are TGTGCCAGTAGTAACAGCGGGGGGGCCTACGAGACCCAGTACTTC.

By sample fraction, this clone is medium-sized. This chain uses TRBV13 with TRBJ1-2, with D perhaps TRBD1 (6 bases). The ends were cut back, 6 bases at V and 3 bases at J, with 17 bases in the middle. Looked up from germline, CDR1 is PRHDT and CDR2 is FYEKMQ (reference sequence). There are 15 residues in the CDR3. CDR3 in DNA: TGTGCCAGCAGAGGACAGTTAGACCCTTACTATGGCTACACCTTC. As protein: CASRGQLDPYYGYTF.

CDR3 sequence: CASSLAQSTDTQYF. The CDR3 DNA follows: TGTGCCAGCAGCTTAGCCCAGAGCACAGATACGCAGTATTTT. This chain links TRBV27 with TRBJ2-3, with no clear D. V gave up 6 bases and J gave up 0 bases, with 10 bases separating them. This CDR3 contains 14 residues. CDR1 is MNHEY and CDR2 is SMNVEV in the germline V gene (reference sequence).

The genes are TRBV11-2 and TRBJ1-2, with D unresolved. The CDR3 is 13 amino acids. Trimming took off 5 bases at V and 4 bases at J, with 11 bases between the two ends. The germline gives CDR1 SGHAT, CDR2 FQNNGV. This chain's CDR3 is CASSGGVLYGYTF. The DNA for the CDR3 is TGTGCCAGCAGCGGCGGAGTCCTCTATGGCTACACCTTC. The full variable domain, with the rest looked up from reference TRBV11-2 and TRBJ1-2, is EAGVAQSPRYKIIEKRQSVAFWCNPISGHATLYWYQQILGQGPKLLIQFQNNGVVDDSQLPKDRFSAERLKGVDSTLKIQPAKLEDSAVYLCASSGGVLYGYTFGSGTRLTVV.

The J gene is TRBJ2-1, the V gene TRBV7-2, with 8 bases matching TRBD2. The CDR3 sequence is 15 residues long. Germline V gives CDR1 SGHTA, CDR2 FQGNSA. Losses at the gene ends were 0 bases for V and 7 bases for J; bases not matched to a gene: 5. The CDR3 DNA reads TGTGCCAGCAGCTTAGCCGGGGGGGCCCGGAATGAGCAGTTCTTC. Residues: CASSLAGGARNEQFF.

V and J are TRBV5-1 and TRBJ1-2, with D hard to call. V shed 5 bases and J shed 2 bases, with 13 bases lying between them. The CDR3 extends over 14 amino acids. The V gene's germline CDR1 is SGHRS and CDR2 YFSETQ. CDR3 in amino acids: CASSDGSLNYGYTF. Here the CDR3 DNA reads TGCGCCAGCAGTGATGGGAGTTTGAACTATGGCTACACCTTC.

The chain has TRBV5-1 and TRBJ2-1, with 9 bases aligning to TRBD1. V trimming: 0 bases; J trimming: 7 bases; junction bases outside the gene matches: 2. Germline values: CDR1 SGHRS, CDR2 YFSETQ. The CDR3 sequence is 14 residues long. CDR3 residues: CASSLGTGVNEQFF. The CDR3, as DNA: TGCGCCAGCAGCTTGGGGACAGGGGTTAATGAGCAGTTCTTC.

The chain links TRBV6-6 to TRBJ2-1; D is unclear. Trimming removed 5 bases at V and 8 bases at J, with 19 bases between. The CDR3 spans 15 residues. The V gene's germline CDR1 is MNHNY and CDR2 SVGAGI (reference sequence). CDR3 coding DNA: TGTGCCAGCAGTCCCTCTAGGGCGTTAGGTGATGAGCAGTTCTTC. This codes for CASSPSRALGDEQFF.

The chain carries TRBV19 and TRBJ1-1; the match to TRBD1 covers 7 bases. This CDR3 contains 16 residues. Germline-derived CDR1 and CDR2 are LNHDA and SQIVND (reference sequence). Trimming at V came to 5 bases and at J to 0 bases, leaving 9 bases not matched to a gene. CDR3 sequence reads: CASSSWETGLNTEAFF. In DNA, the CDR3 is TGTGCCAGTAGTTCCTGGGAGACAGGGCTGAACACTGAAGCTTTCTTT.

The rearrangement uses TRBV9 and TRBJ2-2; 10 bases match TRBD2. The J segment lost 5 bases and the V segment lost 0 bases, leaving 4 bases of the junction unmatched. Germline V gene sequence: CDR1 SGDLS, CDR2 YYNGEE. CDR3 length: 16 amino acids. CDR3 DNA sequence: TGTGCCAGCAGCGTAGCCAGCGGGGGGGTGACCGGGGAGCTGTTTTTT. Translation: CASSVASGGVTGELFF.

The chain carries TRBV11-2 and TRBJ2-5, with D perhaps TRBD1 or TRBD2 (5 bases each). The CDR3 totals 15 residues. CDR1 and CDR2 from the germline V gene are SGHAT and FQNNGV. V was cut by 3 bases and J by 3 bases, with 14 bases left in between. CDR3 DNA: TGTGCCAGCAGCTTGGGGGTAGAGGGGAAAGAGACCCAGTACTTC. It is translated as CASSLGVEGKETQYF.

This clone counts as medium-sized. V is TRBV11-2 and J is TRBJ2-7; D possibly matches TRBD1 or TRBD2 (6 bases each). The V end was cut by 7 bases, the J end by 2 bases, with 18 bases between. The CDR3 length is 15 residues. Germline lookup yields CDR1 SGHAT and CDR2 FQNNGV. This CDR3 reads CASTTLPEGAYEQYF. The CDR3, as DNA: TGTGCCAGCACCACCCTCCCGGAGGGGGCCTACGAGCAGTACTTC.

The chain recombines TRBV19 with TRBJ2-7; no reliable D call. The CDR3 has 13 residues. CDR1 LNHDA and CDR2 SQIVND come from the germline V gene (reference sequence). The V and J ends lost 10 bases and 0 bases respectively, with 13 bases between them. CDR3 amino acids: CATRSDGSYEQYF. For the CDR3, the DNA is TGTGCCACCCGGTCGGACGGCTCCTACGAGCAGTACTTC.

The CDR3 region is CASSPQDTNTEAFF. DNA of the CDR3: TGTGCCAGCAGCCCGCAGGACACGAACACTGAAGCTTTCTTT. The chain employs TRBV7-6 and TRBJ1-1, with a weak D call TRBD1 (5 bases). In germline, CDR1 is SGHVS, CDR2 FNYEAQ. V lost 5 bases and J lost 1, with 11 bases in between. This CDR3 has 14 residues.

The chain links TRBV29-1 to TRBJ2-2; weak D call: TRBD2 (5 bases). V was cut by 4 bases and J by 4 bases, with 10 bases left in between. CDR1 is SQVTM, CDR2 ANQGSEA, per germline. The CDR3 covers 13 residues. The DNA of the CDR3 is TGCAGCGTTGCCGGGATCGGCACCGGGGAGCTGTTTTTT. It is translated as CSVAGIGTGELFF.

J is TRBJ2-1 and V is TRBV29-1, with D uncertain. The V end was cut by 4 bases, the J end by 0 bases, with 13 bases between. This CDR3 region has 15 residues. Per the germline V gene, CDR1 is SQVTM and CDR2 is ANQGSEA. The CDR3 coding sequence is TGCAGCGTTGCGGACGTGGCGAGCTCCTACAATGAGCAGTTCTTC. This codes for CSVADVASSYNEQFF.

CDR3 sequence reads: CASSLSGLGQPQHF. The CDR3 bases are TGTGCCAGCAGTTTATCAGGGTTAGGTCAGCCCCAGCATTTT. The chain has TRBV27 and TRBJ1-5; no reliable D call. V lost 0 bases and J 6 bases, leaving 9 bases between the germline ends. Germline assignment: CDR1 MNHEY and CDR2 SMNVEV (reference sequence). This CDR3 spans 14 amino acids.

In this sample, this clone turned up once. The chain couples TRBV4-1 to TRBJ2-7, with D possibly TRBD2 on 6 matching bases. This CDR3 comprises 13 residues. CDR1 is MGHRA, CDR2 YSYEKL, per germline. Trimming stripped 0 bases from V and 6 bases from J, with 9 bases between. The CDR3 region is CASSQDWGVEQYF. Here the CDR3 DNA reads TGCGCCAGCAGCCAAGATTGGGGGGTCGAGCAGTACTTC.